This TCR beta chain was observed in a study of response to subunit inactivated influenza vaccine. Findings and limits, study-wide: The authors suggested that every seasonal influenza vaccination recruits few new T cells.

MiXCR was run by TCRdb on the RT-PCR reads, yielding one entry per CDR3 protein. The data contain hundreds of thousands of distinct CDR3 sequences, about 12% of them seen just once; the ten biggest clones take up approximately 8.3%. Concerning this clonotype: Its target is not known.

Germline V gene sequence: CDR1 ENHRY, CDR2 SYGVKD. The length of the CDR3 is 12 residues. V lost 2 bases, J lost 5 bases, and 7 bases lay in between. The sequenced sample was non-naive T cells sorted from PBMCs, obtained 14 days before vaccination. This TCR was recovered from a man aged 45-65 years who received an inactivated influenza vaccine. This sequence joins TRBV10-3 and TRBJ2-7, with a tentative D call TRBD1 (5 bases). The CDR3 DNA reads TGTGCCATCAGTGAGCAGACAGACGAGCAGTACTTC. This sequence encodes CAISEQTDEQYF.